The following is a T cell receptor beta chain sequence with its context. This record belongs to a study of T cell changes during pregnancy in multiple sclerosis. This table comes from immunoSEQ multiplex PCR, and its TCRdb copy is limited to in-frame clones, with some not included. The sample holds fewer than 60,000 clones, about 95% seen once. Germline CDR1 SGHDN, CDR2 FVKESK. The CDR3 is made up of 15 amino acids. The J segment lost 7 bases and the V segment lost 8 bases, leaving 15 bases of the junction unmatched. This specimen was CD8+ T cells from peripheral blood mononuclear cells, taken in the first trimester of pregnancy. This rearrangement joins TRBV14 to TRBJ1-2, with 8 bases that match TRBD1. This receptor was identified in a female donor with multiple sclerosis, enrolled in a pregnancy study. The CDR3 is CASEKTGGSLFGYTF. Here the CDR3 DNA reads TGTGCCAGCGAAAAAACAGGGGGTTCCCTCTTTGGCTACACCTTC.